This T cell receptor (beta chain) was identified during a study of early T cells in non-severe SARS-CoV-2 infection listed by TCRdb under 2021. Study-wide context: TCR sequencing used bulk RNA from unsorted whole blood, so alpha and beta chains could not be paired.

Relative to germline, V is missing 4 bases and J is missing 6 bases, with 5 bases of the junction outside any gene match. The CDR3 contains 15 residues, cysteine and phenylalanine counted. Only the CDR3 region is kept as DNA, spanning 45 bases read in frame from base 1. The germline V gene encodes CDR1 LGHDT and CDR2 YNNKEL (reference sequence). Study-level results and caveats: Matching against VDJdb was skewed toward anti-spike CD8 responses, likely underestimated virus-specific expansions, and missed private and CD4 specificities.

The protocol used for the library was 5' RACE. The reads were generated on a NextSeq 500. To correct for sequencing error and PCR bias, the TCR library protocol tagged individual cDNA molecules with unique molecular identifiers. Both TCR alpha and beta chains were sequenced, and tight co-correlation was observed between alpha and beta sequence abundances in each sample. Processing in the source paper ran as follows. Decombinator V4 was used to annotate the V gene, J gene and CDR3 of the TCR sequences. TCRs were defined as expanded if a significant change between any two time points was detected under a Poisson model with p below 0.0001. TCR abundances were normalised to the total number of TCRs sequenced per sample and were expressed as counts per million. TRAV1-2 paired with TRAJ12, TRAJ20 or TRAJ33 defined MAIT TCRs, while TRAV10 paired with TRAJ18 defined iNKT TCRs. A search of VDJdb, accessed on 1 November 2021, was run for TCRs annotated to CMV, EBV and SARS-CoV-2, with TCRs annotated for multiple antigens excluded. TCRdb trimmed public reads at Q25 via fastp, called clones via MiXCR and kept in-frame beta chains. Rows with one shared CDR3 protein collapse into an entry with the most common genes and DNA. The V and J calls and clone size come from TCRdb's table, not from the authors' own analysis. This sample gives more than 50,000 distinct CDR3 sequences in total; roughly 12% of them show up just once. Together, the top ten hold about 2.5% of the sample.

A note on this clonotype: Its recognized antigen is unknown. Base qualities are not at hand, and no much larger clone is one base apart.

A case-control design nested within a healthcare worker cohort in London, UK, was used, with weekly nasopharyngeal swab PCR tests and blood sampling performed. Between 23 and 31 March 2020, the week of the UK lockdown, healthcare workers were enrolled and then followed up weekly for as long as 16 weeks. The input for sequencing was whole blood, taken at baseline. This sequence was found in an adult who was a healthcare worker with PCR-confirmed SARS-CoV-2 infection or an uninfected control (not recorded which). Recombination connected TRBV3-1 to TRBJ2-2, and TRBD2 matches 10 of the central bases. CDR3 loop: CASSLAGGRAGELFF. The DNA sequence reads TGTGCCAGCAGCCTAGCGGGAGGAAGGGCCGGGGAGCTGTTTTTT. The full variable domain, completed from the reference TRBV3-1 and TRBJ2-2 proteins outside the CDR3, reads DTAVSQTPKYLVTQMGNDKSIKCEQNLGHDTMYWYKQDSKKFLKIMFSYNNKELIINETVPNRFSPKSPDKAHLNLHINSLELGDSAVYFCASSLAGGRAGELFFGEGSRLTVL.